This T cell receptor beta chain was sequenced during a study of T cells in Graves' hyperthyroidism and ophthalmopathy. Study-wide findings and caveats: Ophthalmopathy stood apart from stable hyperthyroidism in a 13 V-J model.

RNA transcripts provided the source from which TCR beta CDR3 regions were amplified. The HTBI primer set drove a first-round RT-PCR of the TCR CDR3. In TCRdb, the multiplex PCR reads were re-called with MiXCR into one record per CDR3 protein. This sample has around 400,000 distinct CDR3 sequences, with around 15% found just once. V was clipped by 3 bases and J by 9 bases, with 12 bases between them. Germline V gives CDR1 SGHAT, CDR2 FQNNGV. CDR3 size: 13 residues. This clonotype was counted ten times or more. The antigen is not known. Material: blood. The receptor's source is a woman between 55 and 75 years old with Graves' ophthalmopathy. This rearrangement joins TRBV11-2 to TRBJ2-1; tentative D call: TRBD2 (5 bases). CDR3 protein: CASSFPQRTEQFF. CDR3 sequence (DNA): TGTGCCAGCAGCTTCCCTCAGCGGACTGAGCAGTTCTTC.